The 11 T cell receptor beta chains presented below share a single source sample, sequenced in a study of blood T cells in healthy people across ages. PCR was performed a second time for about 7 to 11 cycles using a sample-barcoded 5' primer and a J-beta primer mix. MiXCR, run by TCRdb on the 5' RACE reads, gives a single entry per CDR3 protein. The table includes approximately 850,000 distinct CDR3 sequences, roughly 44% detected once. The specimen sequenced was blood. These receptors all come from a man aged 60-69 years in good health.

The CDR3 coding sequence is TGTGCCAGCAGACCCGACAGGGTGACAGATACGCAGTATTTT. Protein: CASRPDRVTDTQYF. The chain couples TRBV27 to TRBJ2-3; 7 nucleotides align to TRBD1. There are 14 residues in the CDR3. Trimming took 6 bases from V and 3 from J; bases not matched to a gene: 6. Germline V gene lookup returns CDR1 MNHEY and CDR2 SMNVEV (reference sequence).

This clonotype has more than one count but fewer than ten. This rearrangement joins TRBV20-1 to TRBJ2-5, with D possibly TRBD1 on 5 matching bases. Trimming removed 4 bases from V and 7 bases from J, with 19 bases in between. In germline, CDR1 is DFQATT, CDR2 SNEGSKA (reference sequence). This CDR3 has 14 amino acids. The CDR3 coding sequence is TGCAGTGCTAAGACAGACCGGGTTTCGGGGACCCAGTACTTC. This codes for CSAKTDRVSGTQYF.

This clonotype was found a few times. This rearrangement joins TRBV18 to TRBJ1-5; D call uncertain. Trimming stripped 2 bases from V and 5 bases from J, with 7 bases between. Germline V gene sequence: CDR1 KGHSH, CDR2 LQKENI. CDR3 length equals 13 residues. CDR3 amino acids: CASSPGNDQPQHF. The CDR3, as DNA: TGTGCCAGCTCACCAGGGAACGATCAGCCCCAGCATTTT.

This clonotype appeared a few times. At one of its ends the junction is not consistent with the germline gene, which may arise from a read error. J is TRBJ2-7 and V is TRBV2; unclear D gene. CDR3 length: 13 amino acids. Germline V gene lookup returns CDR1 SNHLY and CDR2 FYNNEI. The CDR3 sequence: CASSEGIMDEQYF. The CDR3 coding sequence is TGTGCCAGCAGCGAAGGGATAATGGACGAGCAGTACTTC.

The genes are TRBV20-1 and TRBJ1-2, with D hard to call. Trimming took 2 bases from V and 5 from J, leaving 9 bases between them. Germline V lookup: CDR1 DFQATT, CDR2 SNEGSKA (reference sequence). The CDR3 is 12 amino acids. The DNA for the CDR3 is TGCAGTGCTAGAATGACCCCGTATGGCTACACCTTC. Amino acid sequence: CSARMTPYGYTF.

This clonotype was observed a handful of times. CDR3 coding DNA: TGTGCCAGCAGTTGGCTAGCGGGGGGCTACAATGAGCAGTTCTTC. Its translation is CASSWLAGGYNEQFF. The chain combines TRBV27 with TRBJ2-1; 11 nucleotides line up with TRBD2. Germline assignment: CDR1 MNHEY and CDR2 SMNVEV (reference sequence). The J segment lost 3 bases and the V segment lost 4 bases, leaving 2 bases of the junction unmatched. This CDR3 has 15 residues.

The V gene is TRBV20-1, the J gene TRBJ2-7; TRBD2 aligns across 8 bases. The CDR3 runs to 13 residues. CDR1 DFQATT and CDR2 SNEGSKA come from the germline V gene (reference sequence). Trimming took 5 bases from V and 0 from J; bases not matched to a gene: 3. The CDR3 coding sequence is TGCAGTGCTGTAGCGGGGCCCTCCTACGAGCAGTACTTC. Translated: CSAVAGPSYEQYF.

The rearrangement links TRBV10-3 to TRBJ1-2; D is unresolved. V was clipped by 10 bases and J by 6 bases, with 15 bases between them. Germline values: CDR1 ENHRY, CDR2 SYGVKD. This CDR3 has 12 amino acids. The CDR3 is CATKGGFDGYTF. CDR3 bases: TGTGCCACCAAGGGAGGGTTTGATGGCTACACCTTC.

This clonotype was counted at least ten times. The chain combines TRBV9 with TRBJ2-1; no clear D. Trimming pared 2 bases from V and 3 bases from J, leaving 9 bases between. There are 14 residues in the CDR3. Germline V gene sequence: CDR1 SGDLS, CDR2 YYNGEE. DNA of the CDR3: TGTGCCAGCAGCGTCGGTGGTGGCTACAATGAGCAGTTCTTC. Translated, it gives CASSVGGGYNEQFF.

The chain carries TRBV28 and TRBJ1-6; a possible D gene is TRBD1 (6 bases). Germline V CDR1 and CDR2: MDHEN, SYDVKM. The CDR3 has 14 amino acids. As DNA, the CDR3 is TGTGCAACAAGGGGGAGCTCCTATAATTCACCCCTCCACTTT. Protein: CATRGSSYNSPLHF.

The chain joins TRBV9 to TRBJ2-7, with 7 bases identical to TRBD1. The DNA end is more similar to TRBJ2-5, so the J call may be wrong. This CDR3 has 16 amino acids. Germline CDR1 and CDR2: SGDLS and YYNGEE. The CDR3 loop reads CASSAGGTSRLETQYF. The CDR3 nucleotides are TGTGCCAGCAGCGCAGGGGGTACTAGTCGATTGGAGACCCAGTACTTC.